The 11 T cell receptor beta chains in this list originate from one sample, sequenced in a study of T cell changes during pregnancy in multiple sclerosis. Sequenced by immunoSEQ multiplex PCR; TCRdb stores in-frame clones only, minus some. The sample shows some 40,000 clones, 90% to 95% of them seen only once. The material was CD4+ T cells from peripheral blood mononuclear cells, obtained after pregnancy. The receptors shown here come from a female donor with multiple sclerosis, enrolled in a pregnancy study.

The chain has TRBV27 and TRBJ2-3, with 9 positions matching TRBD2. This CDR3 contains 15 residues. Unmatched junction bases numbered 7, after V lost 8 bases and J lost 1 base. The germline gives CDR1 MNHEY, CDR2 SMNVEV (reference sequence). The CDR3 loop is CASSRLAGGTDTQYF. Here the CDR3 DNA reads TGTGCCAGCTCCAGGTTAGCGGGGGGCACAGATACGCAGTATTTT.

The chain uses TRBV27 and TRBJ1-6; D is uncertain. V was pared by 6 bases and J by 0 bases, with 12 bases between. From germline, CDR1 is MNHEY and CDR2 SMNVEV (reference sequence). The CDR3 sequence is 16 residues long. The CDR3 region is CASRPTVVSYNSPLHF. The DNA for the CDR3 is TGTGCCAGCAGGCCGACTGTCGTCTCCTATAATTCACCCCTCCACTTT.

This sequence joins TRBV13 and TRBJ2-3, with D perhaps TRBD1 (6 bases). CDR3 length: 15 residues. The V gene's germline CDR1 is PRHDT and CDR2 FYEKMQ (reference sequence). The V and J ends lost 5 bases and 0 bases respectively, with 12 bases between them. The CDR3 reads CASSQAGASTDTQYF. In DNA, the CDR3 is TGTGCCAGCAGCCAGGCAGGGGCTAGCACAGATACGCAGTATTTT.

The V and J genes are TRBV5-6 and TRBJ2-1; TRBD1 matches 8 bases. The CDR3 spans 16 residues. V was pared by 3 bases and J by 0 bases, with 5 bases of the junction left unmatched. CDR1 is SGHDT and CDR2 is YYEEEE in the germline V gene. CDR3 coding DNA: TGTGCCAGCAGCTCCACAGGGGGATCCTCCTACAATGAGCAGTTCTTC. The encoded protein is CASSSTGGSSYNEQFF. Supplemented by reference TRBV5-6 and TRBJ2-1, the full variable domain reads DAGVTQSPTHLIKTRGQQVTLRCSPKSGHDTVSWYQQALGQGPQFIFQYYEEEERQRGNFPDRFSGHQFPNYSSELNVNALLLGDSALYLCASSSTGGSSYNEQFFGPGTRLTVL.

The table lists this clone with a count of one. The genes are TRBV5-6 and TRBJ1-6; D possibly corresponds to TRBD1 (5 bases). The V gene lost 7 bases and the J gene lost 10 bases, with 15 bases spanning the gap. The CDR3 is made up of 13 amino acids. The germline V gene has CDR1 SGHDT and CDR2 YYEEEE. The CDR3 bases are TGTGCCAGCGCCATAAGGGGTAGCTCACCCCTCCACTTT. Translated, it gives CASAIRGSSPLHF.

In this sample, this clone turned up a few times. The chain employs TRBV25-1 and TRBJ1-5; 7 positions match TRBD1. The germline V gene has CDR1 MGHDK and CDR2 SYGVNS. V was pared by 11 bases and J by 3 bases, with 19 bases of the junction left unmatched. This CDR3 spans 17 amino acids. CDR3 residues: CAPSGQETRPSNQPQHF. The CDR3 DNA sequence: TGTGCCCCGTCCGGACAGGAAACGAGGCCATCCAATCAGCCCCAGCATTTT.

The chain is built from TRBV2 and TRBJ2-7; 7 positions agree with TRBD1. V was pared by 4 bases and J by 3 bases, with 6 bases of the junction left unmatched. There are 14 residues in the CDR3. Germline V gene lookup returns CDR1 SNHLY and CDR2 FYNNEI. The CDR3 DNA is TGTGCCAGCAGTGTACAGGGGCAAGACTACGAGCAGTACTTC. This gives the protein CASSVQGQDYEQYF.

This clone has a single count. The chain is built from TRBV6-5 and TRBJ2-7; 9 bases are a match to TRBD2. The CDR3 spans 14 residues. V was clipped by 1 base and J by 3 bases; unmatched bases: 1. Germline-derived CDR1 and CDR2 are MNHEY and SVGAGI. CDR3 nucleotides: TGTGCCAGCAGTTACTTGCGGGGGGGCTACGAGCAGTACTTC. This translates into CASSYLRGGYEQYF.

The chain couples TRBV7-8 to TRBJ1-6; 9 bases map to TRBD1. V lost 2 bases to trimming and J lost 7 bases; unmatched junction nucleotides: 6. Germline-derived CDR1 and CDR2 are SGHVS and FQNEAQ. The CDR3 spans 16 residues. The CDR3 sequence is CASSLLGTGLNSPLHF. The CDR3 DNA sequence: TGTGCCAGCAGCTTATTAGGGACAGGGTTAAATTCACCCCTCCACTTT.

The J gene is TRBJ1-1, the V gene TRBV6-5, with D maybe TRBD1 (5 bases). The CDR3 covers 14 residues. Trimming pared 10 bases from V and 5 bases from J, leaving 20 bases between. The germline gives CDR1 MNHEY, CDR2 SVGAGI. Here the CDR3 DNA reads TGTGCCACCCGGGGGGAGGGACGTAGGACTGAAGCTTTCTTT. This sequence encodes CATRGEGRRTEAFF.

The chain recombines TRBV7-2 with TRBJ2-7, with D perhaps TRBD1 (5 bases). Germline lookup yields CDR1 SGHTA and CDR2 FQGNSA. With 5 bases removed from V and 1 base from J, the gap between germline ends came to 15 bases. This CDR3 contains 15 residues. In DNA form, the CDR3 reads TGTGCCAGCAGCGCCCTTCAGGGTTCATCCTACGAGCAGTACTTC. Translation: CASSALQGSSYEQYF. Together with reference TRBV7-2 and TRBJ2-7, the CDR3 gives the full variable domain: GAGVSQSPSNKVTEKGKDVELRCDPISGHTALYWYRQSLGQGLEFLIYFQGNSAPDKSGLPSDRFSAERTGGSVSTLTIQRTQQEDSAVYLCASSALQGSSYEQYFGPGTRLTVT.